Included here is one T cell receptor beta chain sequence, with context. Its recognized antigen is unknown. One base away there is no much larger clone; base qualities are not given. The sample was run on a NextSeq 500. TCR libraries were prepared from roughly 14 ng of total RNA with the QIAseq Immune Repertoire RNA Library Kit, Human TCR Panel. TCR libraries were sequenced on an Illumina NextSeq with a Mid Output V2 kit, and asymmetric 261x41 paired-end reads were used. Every TCR library was diluted to 4 nM, then pooled, denatured and loaded at about 1 pM. The study's own analysis went as follows. Processing of the TCR FASTQ files took place in the QIAGEN GeneGlobe Data Analysis Center, and downstream analysis was done in R 3.5.2. Clonality was computed as one minus Shannon entropy normalized by the log of the number of unique productive sequences. For each subset, Fisher exact tests at 5% FDR were used to find TRA or TRB clonotypes whose abundance differed between baseline and M1. Clonotypes with differential abundance were classified as emerging, expanding, contracting or non-expanding/contracting. Repertoire overlap between patients was measured with Morisita's overlap index. TCRdb's own reprocessing of the public reads used fastp at Q25 and MiXCR and kept productive beta chains. When rows share a CDR3 protein, they turn into one entry using the most common DNA and genes. The V and J calls reflect TCRdb's pipeline rather than the authors' work. For this sample the table gives approximately 1,200 distinct CDR3 sequences, of which about 6.3% were detected only once. The top ten hold about 15% of the sample.

The sample belongs to a study of circulating CD8 cells and anti-PD-1 response in melanoma (TCRdb year 2020). With respect to the entire study: Patients received nivolumab intravenously at 3 mg/kg every 2 weeks. The melanoma cohort had around 13 patients, seven of whom got anti-PD-1 as first-line therapy, while the other six had previously had targeted therapy or immunotherapy. Patients with complete or partial responses were classified as responders; those with stable or progressive disease (RECIST v1.1) as non-responders. The TCR repertoire analysis was performed on approximately 11 melanoma patients, comprising 7 non-responders and 4 responders. On on-treatment samples, PD-1 was detected using a biotinylated anti-human IgG4 antibody. On the study overall, not on this receptor specifically: The cohort included both treatment-naive and previously treated patients, and the authors noted that this mix could influence results. Repertoires were mostly private between subsets, with fewer than 8% of TRB clonotypes shared at M1, and the greatest sharing occurred between DPOS and TIGIT. Because material was limited, most experiments were generally run without replicates. Diversity was greatest in the DNEG repertoire, PD-1 and DPOS had similar and higher clonality, and TIGIT repertoires had the lowest diversity. Because tumor material could not be accessed, tumor reactivity was instead assessed with peptide assays on expanded sorted subsets. The published TCR repertoire comparisons used only baseline and M1 samples from a small cohort with few responders.

According to the germline V gene (reference sequence), CDR1 reads SEHNR and CDR2 reads FQNEAQ. The CDR3 spans 13 residues, from the cysteine through the phenylalanine. Kept here is only the CDR3 DNA, which spans 39 bases and is read in frame from base 1. Trimming removed 1 base from V and 7 bases from J; the gene matches leave 3 bases unexplained. Using a BD FACSAria II cell sorter, four subsets defined by PD-1 and/or TIGIT were sorted out of live CD3+CD8+TCRalphabeta+ cells. Circulating CD8 T cells were sorted into four subsets by PD-1 and TIGIT expression to characterize their relevance to anti-PD-1 therapy response. For each sorted CD8 T-cell subset, both the TCR alpha and TCR beta chains were sequenced. Peripheral blood was drawn before the first anti-PD-1 injection and after two and four injections. Ficoll gradient centrifugation was used to isolate PBMCs immediately. Until use, PBMCs were kept cryopreserved in liquid nitrogen in RPMI containing approximately 19% FCS and approximately 10% DMSO. After thawing, PBMCs were stained with a viability dye plus antibodies against CD3, CD8alpha, TCRalphabeta, PD-1 and TIGIT. Total RNA was extracted with the RNeasy Kit, and a RIN above 7 was reached by every sample.

The TCR was taken from a human donor with melanoma. In this chain, TRBV7-9 is recombined with TRBJ1-1, with TRBD1 matching 7 junction bases. The source was CD8+ T cells from PBMCs, collected at baseline or after one month of anti-PD-1 therapy (not recorded which). The DNA sequence is as follows: TGTGCCAGCAGCTTAGTTGGGACAGTTGAAGCTTTCTTT. Translated, it reads CASSLVGTVEAFF.